The rows below give T cell receptor beta chains drawn from one sample of a study of T cells in Graves' hyperthyroidism and ophthalmopathy. Each CDR3 protein is one row after TCRdb ran MiXCR on the multiplex PCR reads. The sample gives 400,000 to 500,000 distinct CDR3 sequences, over 13% of which show up once; less than 20% is in the top ten. The source material was blood. The source of these receptors is a woman under 30 with Graves' hyperthyroidism. Each CDR3 is given with its conserved first and last residue. The D gene is left open where the match is weak. Not all rows give a size; the values are once, few, many and, for expanded clones, a class.

V: TRBV9; length: 15; J: TRBJ1-6; size: many; D: TRBD1; DNA: TGTGCCAGCAGCTTCTCCGGGACAGGGGATTCACCCCTCCACTTT; CDR3: CASSFSGTGDSPLHF
V: TRBV9; length: 15; J: TRBJ2-2; size: -; D: -; DNA: TGTGCCAGCAGCGGGGGCCTAGGTAACACCGGGGAGCTGTTTTTT; CDR3: CASSGGLGNTGELFF
V: TRBV6-9; length: 17; J: TRBJ1-6; size: -; D: -; DNA: TGTGCCAGCAGCCTACGGGGACACAACCCCGATAGTTCACCCCTCCACTTT; CDR3: CASSLRGHNPDSSPLHF
V: TRBV7-8; length: 13; J: TRBJ2-5; size: many; D: TRBD1; DNA: TGTGCCATCCCGGGACAGGGGGGAAAGACCCAGTACTTC; CDR3: CAIPGQGGKTQYF
V: TRBV5-1; length: 16; J: TRBJ2-3; size: many; D: TRBD1; DNA: TGCGCCAGCAGCTTGGCCGAGGCAGGGGGCTCAGATACGCAGTATTTT; CDR3: CASSLAEAGGSDTQYF
V: TRBV24-1; length: 15; J: TRBJ2-5; size: many; D: -; DNA: TGTGCCACCAGTGACGCTGACAGAGCACAAGAGACCCAGTACTTC; CDR3: CATSDADRAQETQYF
V: TRBV28; length: 11; J: TRBJ2-1; size: many; D: -; DNA: TGTGCCAGCAGGCGCCTCAATGAGCAGTTCTTC; CDR3: CASRRLNEQFF
V: TRBV9; length: 17; J: TRBJ2-2; size: many; D: TRBD2; DNA: TGTGCCAGCAGCGAGGGACTAGCGGGAGGGAACACCGGGGAGCTGTTTTTT; CDR3: CASSEGLAGGNTGELFF
V: TRBV10-3; length: 19; J: TRBJ2-7; size: -; D: -; DNA: TGTGCCATCAGTGAGGCCCCCTTTTCAGGGCACCGCGGGCCGGGAGAGCAGTACTTC; CDR3: CAISEAPFSGHRGPGEQYF
V: TRBV9; length: 15; J: TRBJ1-6; size: many; D: -; DNA: TGTGCCAGCAGCTCGACGGGGGCAGGAGTTTCACCCCTCCACTTT; CDR3: CASSSTGAGVSPLHF
V: TRBV13; length: 15; J: TRBJ2-1; size: -; D: -; DNA: TGTGCCAGCACAACGACCGGGCCCACCTACAATGAGCAGTTCTTC; CDR3: CASTTTGPTYNEQFF
V: TRBV14; length: 13; J: TRBJ2-7; size: -; D: TRBD1; DNA: TGTGCCAGCAGTGAGGACAGGAACTACGAGCAGTACTTC; CDR3: CASSEDRNYEQYF
V: TRBV27; length: 13; J: TRBJ2-3; size: many; D: -; DNA: TGTGCCAGCAGTTCCCCGGACTACACCCCGCAGTATTTT; CDR3: CASSSPDYTPQYF
V: TRBV30; length: 13; J: TRBJ1-2; size: many; D: -; DNA: TGTGCCTGGAGTGTGTCCCTAAACTATGGCTACACCTTC; CDR3: CAWSVSLNYGYTF
V: TRBV4-1; length: 18; J: TRBJ2-5; size: -; D: -; DNA: TGCGCCAGCAGCCAAGATGCGGGGTTCGAAGCGCGGCAAGAGACCCAGTACTTC; CDR3: CASSQDAGFEARQETQYF
V: TRBV19; length: 15; J: TRBJ1-5; size: few; D: -; DNA: TGTGCCAGTAGTGAGGGGACAAGGGTTGATCAGCCCCAGCATTTT; CDR3: CASSEGTRVDQPQHF
V: TRBV20-1; length: 15; J: TRBJ1-5; size: many; D: -; DNA: TGCAGTGCTATTACACAGGGATATAGCAATCAGCCCCAGCATTTT; CDR3: CSAITQGYSNQPQHF
V: TRBV13; length: 15; J: TRBJ2-7; size: many; D: TRBD2; DNA: TGTGCCAGCAGCCGAAAGGGACTATCTCCGGGCGAGCAGTACTTC; CDR3: CASSRKGLSPGEQYF
V: TRBV3-1; length: 18; J: TRBJ2-4; size: many; D: TRBD2; DNA: TGTGCCAGCAGCCAACCACGAGGACTAGCGGGAGCCGTCGACATTCAGTACTTC; CDR3: CASSQPRGLAGAVDIQYF
V: TRBV2; length: 14; J: TRBJ2-3; size: many; D: -; DNA: TGTGCCAGCAGCCTAACGGGATACACAGATACGCAGTATTTT; CDR3: CASSLTGYTDTQYF
V: TRBV20-1; length: 16; J: TRBJ2-3; size: many; D: -; DNA: TGCAGTGCTAGAGACTGGACGGGGGTAGGCACGAATACGCAGTATTTT; CDR3: CSARDWTGVGTNTQYF
V: TRBV19; length: 16; J: TRBJ1-2; size: few; D: -; DNA: TGTGCCAGTAGGCGCTCCTCTCATCTAAGTCCCTATGGCTACACCTTC; CDR3: CASRRSSHLSPYGYTF
V: TRBV12-3/TRBV12-4; length: 14; J: TRBJ1-1; size: many; D: -; DNA: TGTGCCAGCAGACATCTTTCACGCAACACTGAAGCTTTCTTT; CDR3: CASRHLSRNTEAFF
V: TRBV7-9; length: 14; J: TRBJ2-6; size: many; D: TRBD1; DNA: TGTGCCAGCAGCTACGGACAGGGGAGCAACGTCCTGACTTTC; CDR3: CASSYGQGSNVLTF
V: TRBV3-1; length: 13; J: TRBJ1-2; size: few; D: -; DNA: TGTGCCAGCAGCCAAGATAAAAACTATGGCTACACCTTC; CDR3: CASSQDKNYGYTF
V: TRBV5-1; length: 13; J: TRBJ2-7; size: many; D: TRBD2; DNA: TGCGCCAGCAATAGCGGGAACTCCTACGAGCAGTACTTC; CDR3: CASNSGNSYEQYF
V: TRBV6-1; length: 16; J: TRBJ1-4; size: -; D: -; DNA: TGTGCCAGCAGTCCGATTGGGGGGTTGATTAATGAAAAACTGTTTTTT; CDR3: CASSPIGGLINEKLFF
V: TRBV6-8; length: 10; J: TRBJ1-3; size: -; D: -; DNA: TGTGCCGTCGGGTGGAACACCATATATTTT; CDR3: CAVGWNTIYF
V: TRBV2; length: 12; J: TRBJ2-1; size: many; D: -; DNA: TGTGCCAGCAGTGCATCTAGAATAGGGCAGTTCTTC; CDR3: CASSASRIGQFF
V: TRBV2; length: 14; J: TRBJ2-3; size: many; D: -; DNA: TGTGCCAGCAGTGAGGGGGCTAACACAGATACGCAGTATTTT; CDR3: CASSEGANTDTQYF
V: TRBV12-3/TRBV12-4; length: 14; J: TRBJ2-7; size: many; D: -; DNA: TGTGCCAGCAGTTTAGTTGGACCGCAGTACGAGCAGTACTTC; CDR3: CASSLVGPQYEQYF
V: TRBV20-1; length: 14; J: TRBJ2-3; size: many; D: -; DNA: TGCAGTGCTCTGCTAGCGCAGAGGCCAGATACGCAGTATTTT; CDR3: CSALLAQRPDTQYF
V: TRBV20-1; length: 16; J: TRBJ1-1; size: many; D: -; DNA: TGCAGTGCTAGAGTTCGGTCGAGAGGGGAGCCAGGTGAAGCTTTCTTT; CDR3: CSARVRSRGEPGEAFF
V: TRBV2; length: 12; J: TRBJ1-5; size: many; D: -; DNA: TGTGCCAGCAGCCTGGGCCATCAGCCCCAGCATTTT; CDR3: CASSLGHQPQHF
V: TRBV10-3; length: 15; J: TRBJ2-5; size: many; D: TRBD2; DNA: TGTGCCATCAGTGAGTCGACTCTCGGGGGGGAGACCCAGTACTTC; CDR3: CAISESTLGGETQYF
V: TRBV7-9; length: 19; J: TRBJ1-5; size: few; D: TRBD1; DNA: TGTGCCAGCAGCACTGACAGGGGCGTCACACCTTATAGCAATCAGCCCCAGCATTTT; CDR3: CASSTDRGVTPYSNQPQHF
V: TRBV19; length: 14; J: TRBJ1-3; size: few; D: -; DNA: TGTGCCAGCAGACAACAGGGCAGAGGAAACACCATATATTTT; CDR3: CASRQQGRGNTIYF
V: TRBV7-8; length: 15; J: TRBJ2-3; size: many; D: TRBD2; DNA: TGTGCCAGCAGCTTGGGTCCCAGCGGGGGAAATACGCAGTATTTT; CDR3: CASSLGPSGGNTQYF
V: TRBV12-3/TRBV12-4; length: 17; J: TRBJ2-6; size: many; D: TRBD1; DNA: TGTGCCAGCAGACCGGACAGGGGAAGCTCTGGGGCCAACGTCCTGACTTTC; CDR3: CASRPDRGSSGANVLTF
V: TRBV15; length: 14; J: TRBJ1-2; size: -; D: TRBD1; DNA: TGTGCCACCAGCAGAGCACAGGGGGACTATGGCTACACCTTC; CDR3: CATSRAQGDYGYTF
V: TRBV30; length: 13; J: TRBJ2-3; size: many; D: TRBD2; DNA: TGTGCCTCGACGACGGGAGGCGGGCGTACGCAGTATTTT; CDR3: CASTTGGGRTQYF
V: TRBV12-3/TRBV12-4; length: 16; J: TRBJ2-2; size: many; D: -; DNA: TGTGCCATCCCCCGTCAAGCTGGCGCGAACACCGGGGAGCTGTTTTTT; CDR3: CAIPRQAGANTGELFF
V: TRBV9; length: 14; J: TRBJ1-6; size: many; D: TRBD1; DNA: TGTGCCAGCAGCCTACAGGGGGCGAATTCACCCCTCCACTTT; CDR3: CASSLQGANSPLHF
V: TRBV2; length: 15; J: TRBJ2-1; size: many; D: -; DNA: TGTGCCAGCAGTGAAGACCCGAGCTCCTACAATGAGCAGTTCTTC; CDR3: CASSEDPSSYNEQFF
V: TRBV20-1; length: 13; J: TRBJ1-3; size: -; D: -; DNA: TGCAGTGCTTTGTGGGGCCCGGGAAACACCATATATTTT; CDR3: CSALWGPGNTIYF